This T cell receptor beta chain is from a study of neurological immune-mediated disorders. This clonotype was recorded many times. No antigen is known for it. Using its own MiXCR run on the 5' RACE reads, TCRdb lists one record per CDR3 protein. This sample yields 52,000 or so distinct CDR3 sequences, of which approximately 3.6% are seen a single time; more than 1.5% belongs to the top ten. CD4+ or CD8+ T cells, 950,000 to 1,000,000 per library, were used for sorted libraries. Points from the study as a whole: Grouping of repertoires by phylogeny put those of 18 of 34 multiple sclerosis patients into a single related-CDR3 cluster, a possible signature.

The sequence came from a woman between 40 and 50 years old with multiple sclerosis. The source material was CD4+ T cells from blood.

CDR3 in amino acids: CASSLNGFSDTQYF. The DNA for the CDR3 is TGCGCCAGCAGCTTGAACGGGTTTTCGGATACGCAGTATTTT. This chain links TRBV5-1 with TRBJ2-3; no definite D call. With 1 base removed from V and 6 bases from J, the gap between germline ends came to 12 bases. The CDR3 runs to 14 residues. The germline CDR1 and CDR2 sequences are SGHRS and YFSETQ.